This T cell receptor (beta chain) came from a study of T cell responses to AZD1222 COVID-19 vaccine. Overall study context: The analysis combined second doses at about 4 or about 12 weeks. Findings and limits, study-wide: White British people made up most donors, females outnumbered males, and clonal diversity was possibly underestimated. Baseline serology detected seropositivity in only six AZD1222 recipients.

Clones were sequenced by immunoSEQ multiplex PCR, and TCRdb holds only the in-frame ones, with some missing. Among fewer than 130,000 clones listed, nearly 90% were seen once. From germline, CDR1 is SGHRS and CDR2 YFSETQ. Trimming at V came to 2 bases and at J to 5 bases, leaving 4 bases not matched to a gene. This CDR3 has 14 residues. About this clone: Its specificity is not known.

This chain uses TRBV5-1 with TRBJ2-7; TRBD2 agrees at 10 bases. The clonotype comes from an adult in good health. Sequences were derived from peripheral blood, sampled on day 0 of AZD1222 vaccination. Written as DNA, the CDR3 is TGCGCCAGCAGCTTAAGCGGGAGGGCCAACGAGCAGTACTTC. Its translation is CASSLSGRANEQYF.